The 27 T cell receptor beta chains below all came from one sample that was sequenced in a study of shared clonotypes between healthy human individuals. TCRdb's copy holds only in-frame clones and misses some; the assay was immunoSEQ multiplex PCR. Seen here are 2 million to 2.5 million clones, approximately 94% observed once, and the top ten hold around 0.13%. What was sequenced was naive CD4+ T cells sorted from blood. Regarding subset: CD45RA+ positively selected. The receptors come from a man younger than 35 in good health.

In this sample, this clone turned up a few times. This rearrangement joins TRBV30 to TRBJ2-3; maybe TRBD2 (7 bases). The CDR3 contains 14 residues. Germline CDR1 and CDR2: GTSNPN and SVGIG (reference sequence). Trimming cost V 6 bases and J 3 bases, with 16 bases left between them. The CDR3 loop is CACQLGGLTDTQYF. The CDR3 bases are TGTGCCTGCCAATTGGGGGGGCTTACAGATACGCAGTATTTT.

Points on this clone: In the same sample, other DNA sequences code for this CDR3. The chain has TRBV5-1 and TRBJ2-7, with D unclear. The CDR3 totals 12 residues. V lost 0 bases, J lost 4 bases, and 5 bases lay in between. The germline CDR1 and CDR2 sequences are SGHRS and YFSETQ. CDR3: CASSLEPYEQYF. The CDR3 region has the DNA TGCGCCAGCAGCTTGGAGCCATACGAGCAGTACTTC.

The genes are TRBV4-1 and TRBJ1-2; D ambiguous. V dropped 4 bases and J dropped 4 bases, with 10 bases sitting between them. This CDR3 region has 13 residues. In germline, CDR1 is MGHRA, CDR2 YSYEKL. The CDR3 bases are TGCGCCAGCAGCCTCGGTCTTTCCTATGGCTACACCTTC. This translates into CASSLGLSYGYTF.

For this clone: The same CDR3 is also encoded by other DNA sequences in this sample. The chain uses TRBV7-2 and TRBJ1-3; D is possibly TRBD1 (6 bases). The V gene's germline CDR1 is SGHTA and CDR2 FQGNSA. Trimming took off 1 base at V and 0 bases at J, with 7 bases between the two ends. CDR3 length: 15 amino acids. CDR3 nucleotides: TGTGCCAGCAGCTTAGAGGGGGGCTCTGGAAACACCATATATTTT. Protein: CASSLEGGSGNTIYF.

The V call is TRBV10-3, the J call TRBJ1-3; D gene ambiguous. Trimming took 6 bases from V and 0 from J, leaving 9 bases between them. Looked up from germline, CDR1 is ENHRY and CDR2 is SYGVKD. The CDR3 is 14 residues long. CDR3 protein: CAISAASSGNTIYF. CDR3 bases: TGTGCCATCAGCGCAGCCAGCTCTGGAAACACCATATATTTT.

This chain uses TRBV28 with TRBJ1-2; TRBD1 aligns across 10 bases. Per germline, CDR1 MDHEN and CDR2 SYDVKM. The CDR3 runs 15 residues. The V gene end was trimmed by 5 bases and the J gene end by 7 bases; junction bases not matched to a gene: 10. The CDR3 protein is CASSLSGTGEVGYTF. CDR3 nucleotide sequence: TGTGCCAGCAGTCTGTCCGGGACAGGGGAGGTTGGCTACACCTTC.

The chain couples TRBV7-9 to TRBJ2-3; a weak D match, TRBD2 (6 bases). Germline V gene sequence: CDR1 SEHNR, CDR2 FQNEAQ (reference sequence). The V and J ends lost 3 bases and 4 bases respectively, with 17 bases between them. The CDR3 extends over 16 amino acids. The CDR3 DNA sequence: TGTGCCAGCAGCTTCGTGGCGCTAGCGTCAGCAGATACGCAGTATTTT. Translation gives CASSFVALASADTQYF.

The chain carries TRBV5-1 and TRBJ2-3; D may match TRBD1 or TRBD2 (5 bases each). The CDR3 is 18 amino acids. CDR1 and CDR2 (germline): SGHRS, YFSETQ. V lost 3 bases and J lost 5, with 25 bases in between. CDR3 loop: CASSSRVSGTTRKDTQYF. The DNA of the CDR3 is TGCGCCAGCAGCTCACGAGTTTCCGGGACCACACGCAAAGATACGCAGTATTTT.

The rearrangement joins TRBV6-1 to TRBJ1-5, with D possibly matching TRBD1 (6 bases). V gave up 2 bases and J gave up 3 bases, with 11 bases separating them. Germline V gene lookup returns CDR1 MNHNS and CDR2 SASEGT. The CDR3 runs to 15 residues. In DNA, the CDR3 is TGTGCCAGCAGTGAATTCAGGGGACTCAATCAGCCCCAGCATTTT. The encoded protein is CASSEFRGLNQPQHF.

The chain links TRBV25-1 to TRBJ1-6; 9 positions agree with TRBD1. CDR1 and CDR2 (germline): MGHDK, SYGVNS. The trim removed 8 bases at V and 10 bases at J, leaving 6 bases unmatched. The CDR3 contains 13 residues. The CDR3 sequence: CASRTGDGSPLHF. The CDR3 bases are TGTGCCAGCCGGACAGGGGACGGCTCACCCCTCCACTTT. Full variable domain (remainder filled in from reference TRBV25-1 and TRBJ1-6): EADIYQTPRYLVIGTGKKITLECSQTMGHDKMYWYQQDPGMELHLIHYSYGVNSTEKGDLSSESTVSRIRTEHFPLTLESARPSHTSQYLCASRTGDGSPLHFGNGTRLTVT.

J is TRBJ2-7 and V is TRBV5-1; 14 positions agree with TRBD2. Germline CDR1 and CDR2: SGHRS and YFSETQ. V was clipped by 3 bases and J by 4 bases; unmatched bases: 3. The CDR3 sequence is 15 residues long. CDR3 sequence: CASSSGLAGVYEQYF. CDR3 DNA sequence: TGCGCCAGCAGCTCGGGACTAGCGGGGGTATACGAGCAGTACTTC.

This clone has just one count. V gene TRBV6-1 combines with J gene TRBJ2-2, with 8 bases aligning to TRBD1. The CDR3 loop spans 14 amino acids. In germline, CDR1 is MNHNS, CDR2 SASEGT. V was clipped by 4 bases and J by 8 bases; unmatched bases: 6. The DNA of the CDR3 is TGTGCCAGCAGTGCACAGGGGGTGGCGGGGGAGCTGTTTTTT. Translation gives CASSAQGVAGELFF.

The rearrangement joins TRBV30 to TRBJ1-2; D is unresolved. This CDR3 is built from 14 residues. Germline V gene data show CDR1 as GTSNPN and CDR2 as SVGIG (reference sequence). The germline V and J ends were trimmed by 0 bases and 4 bases, with 12 bases remaining between them. Here the CDR3 DNA reads TGTGCCTGGAGTGTATCTCTTCGGAGCTATGGCTACACCTTC. This codes for CAWSVSLRSYGYTF. Filled out from reference TRBV30 and TRBJ1-2, the complete variable domain reads SQTIHQWPATLVQPVGSPLSLECTVEGTSNPNLYWYRQAAGRGLQLLFYSVGIGQISSEVPQNLSASRPQDRQFILSSKKLLLSDSGFYLCAWSVSLRSYGYTFGSGTRLTVV.

In this sample, this clone turned up once. The V gene is TRBV5-4, the J gene TRBJ2-5; D uncertain. CDR3 length: 13 amino acids. The V gene lost 3 bases and the J gene lost 4 bases, with 10 bases spanning the gap. CDR1 and CDR2 (germline): SGHNT, YYREEE (reference sequence). The chain's CDR3 is CASSYPGGETQYF. CDR3 in DNA: TGTGCCAGCAGCTACCCGGGTGGAGAGACCCAGTACTTC. Variable domain in full (rest from reference TRBV5-4 and TRBJ2-5): ETGVTQSPTHLIKTRGQQVTLRCSSQSGHNTVSWYQQALGQGPQFIFQYYREEENGRGNFPPRFSGLQFPNYSSELNVNALELDDSALYLCASSYPGGETQYFGPGTRLLVL.

Details on this clone: At the DNA level, this CDR3 is encoded by other sequences in the same sample as well. The CDR3 reads CAWSGGLQETQYF. The CDR3 region has the DNA TGTGCCTGGAGTGGAGGACTCCAAGAGACCCAGTACTTC. The chain is built from TRBV30 and TRBJ2-5; D may be TRBD2 (5 bases). Trimming left V 1 base short and J 1 base short, with 7 bases between. The CDR3 runs 13 residues. The germline V gene encodes CDR1 GTSNPN and CDR2 SVGIG (reference sequence).

This clone has a single count. J is TRBJ1-2 and V is TRBV6-6, with a weak D call TRBD1 (6 bases). V was pared by 7 bases and J by 8 bases, with 17 bases between. Germline V gene data show CDR1 as MNHNY and CDR2 as SVGAGI (reference sequence). CDR3 size: 13 residues. CDR3 region: CASTAAITGGYTF. CDR3 in DNA: TGTGCCAGCACGGCCGCAATCACAGGGGGCTACACCTTC.

This chain joins TRBV4-1 and TRBJ1-5; 12 bases are shared with TRBD1. Germline V gives CDR1 MGHRA, CDR2 YSYEKL. Trimming cost V 0 bases and J 4 bases; bases outside gene matches: 4. The CDR3 runs to 17 residues. The CDR3 DNA is TGCGCCAGCAGCCAAGACCCGGGACAGGGGGCGAATCAGCCCCAGCATTTT. Translating gives CASSQDPGQGANQPQHF.

This clone showed up just once. This chain joins TRBV5-6 and TRBJ1-2, with 11 bases identical to TRBD1. Germline V gives CDR1 SGHDT, CDR2 YYEEEE. The CDR3 is 15 amino acids. V shed 6 bases, J shed 4 bases, and the junction held 8 bases outside the gene matches. The CDR3: CASTRDRGLSYGYTF. CDR3 DNA sequence: TGTGCCAGCACCAGGGACAGGGGGTTAAGCTATGGCTACACCTTC.

The rearrangement links TRBV5-5 to TRBJ1-3; 8 positions match TRBD1. Germline-derived CDR1 and CDR2 are SGHKS and YYEKEE (reference sequence). J lost 1 base, V lost 4 bases, and 7 bases had no gene match. CDR3 length: 16 residues. In DNA, the CDR3 is TGTGCCAGCAGCCTCGGGACAGGTTATTCTGGAAACACCATATATTTT. It is translated as CASSLGTGYSGNTIYF.

The chain links TRBV5-1 to TRBJ1-4, with D maybe TRBD1 (6 bases). Trimming cost V 4 bases and J 6 bases, with 13 bases left between them. Germline V gene data show CDR1 as SGHRS and CDR2 as YFSETQ. The CDR3 length is 14 residues. The CDR3 region has the DNA TGCGCCAGCAGCCAACCGCCAGGGGATGAAAAACTGTTTTTT. Encoded protein: CASSQPPGDEKLFF.

This clone occurred a few times. This chain links TRBV7-8 with TRBJ1-6; D may be TRBD1 (5 bases). Germline assignment: CDR1 SGHVS and CDR2 FQNEAQ. This CDR3 is 16 amino acids long. Trimming removed 2 bases at V and 10 bases at J, with 18 bases between. The CDR3 region is CASSLPSGGAGSPLHF. The CDR3 DNA reads TGTGCCAGCAGCTTACCGTCCGGAGGGGCAGGGTCACCCCTCCACTTT.

The V and J genes are TRBV9 and TRBJ2-7, with 7 bases fitting TRBD1. Germline CDR1 is SGDLS and CDR2 is YYNGEE. The CDR3 is made up of 19 amino acids. Trimming took 4 bases from V and 0 from J; bases not matched to a gene: 19. The CDR3 sequence: CASSPGARDREYYSYEQYF. The CDR3 bases are TGTGCCAGCAGCCCAGGGGCTAGAGACAGGGAATATTACTCCTACGAGCAGTACTTC.

The chain recombines TRBV5-1 with TRBJ2-2; D is ambiguous. The CDR3 runs 14 residues. V shed 4 bases and J shed 7 bases, with 14 bases lying between them. The germline gives CDR1 SGHRS, CDR2 YFSETQ. CDR3 DNA sequence: TGCGCCAGCAGCAGATCGAACCAGGACGGGGAGCTGTTTTTT. Its translation: CASSRSNQDGELFF. Using reference TRBV5-1 and TRBJ2-2 for the parts outside the CDR3, the full variable domain is KAGVTQTPRYLIKTRGQQVTLSCSPISGHRSVSWYQQTPGQGLQFLFEYFSETQRNKGNFPGRFSGRQFSNSRSEMNVSTLELGDSALYLCASSRSNQDGELFFGEGSRLTVL.

The rearrangement uses TRBV11-2 and TRBJ2-5; D assignment may be TRBD1 or TRBD2 (5 bases each). CDR1 is SGHAT and CDR2 is FQNNGV in the germline V gene. The V end lost 6 bases, the J end lost 5 bases, and 22 bases lay between the germline ends. This CDR3 region has 16 residues. Written as DNA, the CDR3 is TGTGCCAGCAGTCGTTCGGGTGAGGGGCGGCGGGAGACCCAGTACTTC. Its translation: CASSRSGEGRRETQYF.

The count of this clone is one. V and J are TRBV20-1 and TRBJ1-2; D is unresolved. Between the trimmed V and J ends, which lost 0 bases and 8 bases, there was a span of 4 bases. The CDR3 length is 10 residues. Germline values: CDR1 DFQATT, CDR2 SNEGSKA (reference sequence). CDR3 residues: CSARDVGYTF. The CDR3 DNA follows: TGCAGTGCTAGAGATGTCGGCTACACCTTC.

The gene calls are TRBV5-1 and TRBJ2-1; D unresolved. The V end was cut by 3 bases, the J end by 4 bases, with 8 bases between. Germline values: CDR1 SGHRS, CDR2 YFSETQ. This CDR3 region has 13 residues. The CDR3: CASSSLTYNEQFF. The CDR3, as DNA: TGCGCCAGCAGCTCCCTGACATACAATGAGCAGTTCTTC.

This chain joins TRBV2 and TRBJ1-1, with 9 bases matching TRBD1. CDR1 and CDR2 (germline): SNHLY, FYNNEI. The CDR3 length is 14 residues. V was clipped by 1 base and J by 4 bases; unmatched bases: 1. The CDR3 DNA reads as TGTGCCAGCAGTGAAGGGGGACAGGGCACTGAAGCTTTCTTT. It encodes CASSEGGQGTEAFF.